The T cell receptor (beta chain) under discussion was sequenced for a study of blood T cell repertoires in COVID-19. Study-wide background: PBMCs, B-cell-depleted T cells, or T cells were the source of the cDNA or gDNA that made up the material.

Clones were read by immunoSEQ multiplex PCR, and TCRdb kept only the in-frame ones, dropping some. The table has about 70,000 clones, 70% to 85% seen once. Germline V gene sequence: CDR1 LGHNA, CDR2 YSLEER. The CDR3 runs 14 residues. The ends were cut back, 4 bases at V and 1 base at J, with 10 bases in the middle. Material for sequencing was peripheral blood. This receptor was taken from a woman between 70 and 85 years old with acute or convalescent COVID-19. The chain links TRBV4-3 to TRBJ1-1; weak D call: TRBD1 (6 bases). The CDR3 coding sequence is TGCGCCAGCAGCCGAATACAGGGGAACACTGAAGCTTTCTTT. It codes for CASSRIQGNTEAFF.